The rows below give T cell receptor beta chains drawn from one sample of a study of blood T cell repertoires in COVID-19. Libraries were prepared by immunoSEQ multiplex PCR; TCRdb keeps only in-frame clonotypes and omits some of them. Here the sample spans around 170,000 clones, roughly 86% being singletons. Source material: peripheral blood. The receptors here all came from a man aged 50-60 years with active or convalescent COVID-19. Each CDR3 is given with its conserved first and last residue.

cdr3_length j_call v_call cdr3_aa
15 TRBJ2-3 TRBV5-1 CASSLEGGGADTQYF
14 TRBJ2-3 TRBV19 CASSIQTSTDTQYF
15 TRBJ2-3 TRBV28 CASSSGTGLTDTQYF
15 TRBJ2-7 TRBV7-6 CASSFSSGGMYEQYF
20 TRBJ1-4 TRBV11-3 CASTLLTQSRDRGPGEKLFF
12 TRBJ1-2 TRBV2 CASSWDIHGYTF
15 TRBJ2-5 TRBV7-8 CASRLLAGGAETQYF
16 TRBJ2-3 TRBV28 CASSTGWRGPPDTQYF
17 TRBJ2-1 TRBV9 CASSVGRRTSGNNEQFF
14 TRBJ1-5 TRBV5-6 CASSRRRGSLGQHF
14 TRBJ2-7 TRBV24-1 CATSDPGQGHEQYF
14 TRBJ1-2 TRBV6-1 CASSEAGGGYGYTF
13 TRBJ1-1 TRBV12-3/TRBV12-4 CASSLRLGTEAFF
11 TRBJ2-7 TRBV6-2/TRBV6-3 CASSRGYEQYF
12 TRBJ1-4 TRBV7-9 CASSRRDEKLFF
16 TRBJ2-7 TRBV19 CASSTTGYWGSYEQYF
12 TRBJ2-3 TRBV7-9 CASSPQGDTQYF
19 TRBJ1-5 TRBV6-2/TRBV6-3 CASSYRRTGGQGGNQPQHF
15 TRBJ2-1 TRBV19 CATHAGTSGYNEQFF
17 TRBJ1-2 TRBV3-1/TRBV3-2 CASSQAGGIATNYGYTF
13 TRBJ2-5 TRBV3-1/TRBV3-2 CASSQGGGETQYF
13 TRBJ2-1 TRBV7-9 CASSFSAYNEQFF
14 TRBJ1-2 TRBV9 CASTKEDKQYGYTF
14 TRBJ2-1 TRBV29-1 CSGVSAPPAGEQFF
15 TRBJ1-2 TRBV4-2 CASSQDSGGNYGYTF
18 TRBJ2-1 TRBV24-1 CATSDLPRLAGGDNEQFF
13 TRBJ1-5 TRBV2 CASRDRGYQPQHF